This TCR beta chain appears in the sequencing data of a study of blood T cell repertoires in COVID-19. This CDR3 comprises 16 residues. V was clipped by 0 bases and J by 8 bases; unmatched bases: 9. Germline V gene lookup returns CDR1 SGDLS and CDR2 YYNGEE. TCRdb's copy holds only in-frame clones and misses some; the assay was immunoSEQ multiplex PCR. The data contain a few hundred thousand clones, around nine tenths of them singletons. Sequenced: PBMCs or T cells enriched from blood (not recorded which). V gene TRBV9 combines with J gene TRBJ2-7; TRBD2 aligns across 12 bases. The receptor was derived from a woman aged 45-65 years who had recovered from COVID-19. The CDR3 DNA reads as TGTGCCAGCAGCGTAGGTGAGACTAGCGGGAGTTTTCAGCAGTACTTC. Translated, it gives CASSVGETSGSFQQYF.